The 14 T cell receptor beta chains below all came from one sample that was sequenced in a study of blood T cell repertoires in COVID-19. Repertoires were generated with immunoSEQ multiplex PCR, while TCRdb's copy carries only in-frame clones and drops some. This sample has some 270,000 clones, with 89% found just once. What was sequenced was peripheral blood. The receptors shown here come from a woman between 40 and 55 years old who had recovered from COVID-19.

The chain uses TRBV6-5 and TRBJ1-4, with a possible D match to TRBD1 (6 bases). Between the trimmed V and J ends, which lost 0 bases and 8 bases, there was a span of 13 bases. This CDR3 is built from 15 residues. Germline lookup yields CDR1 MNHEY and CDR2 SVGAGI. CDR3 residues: CASSYSTGIGEKLFF. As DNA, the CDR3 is TGTGCCAGCAGTTACTCAACAGGGATAGGGGAAAAACTGTTTTTT.

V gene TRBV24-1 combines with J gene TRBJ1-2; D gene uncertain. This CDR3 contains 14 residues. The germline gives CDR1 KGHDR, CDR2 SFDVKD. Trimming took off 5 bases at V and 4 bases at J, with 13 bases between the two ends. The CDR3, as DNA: TGTGCCACCAGTGCCGGCGGAAACTCCTATGGCTACACCTTC. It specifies CATSAGGNSYGYTF.

In DNA, the CDR3 is TGTGCCAGCAGTTTTTGGACAGGTGGAGGCTACACCTTC. Protein product: CASSFWTGGGYTF. The V call is TRBV28, the J call TRBJ1-2, with 7 bases matching TRBD1. Per the germline V gene, CDR1 is MDHEN and CDR2 is SYDVKM. This CDR3 is built from 13 residues. V trimming: 3 bases; J trimming: 8 bases; junction bases outside the gene matches: 6.

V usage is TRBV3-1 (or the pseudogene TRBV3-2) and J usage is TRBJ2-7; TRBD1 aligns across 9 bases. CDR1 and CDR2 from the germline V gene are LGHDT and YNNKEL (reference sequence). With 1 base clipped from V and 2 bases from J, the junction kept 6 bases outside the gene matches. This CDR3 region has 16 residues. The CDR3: CASSQGGTGNAYEQYF. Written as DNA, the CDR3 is TGTGCCAGCAGCCAAGGTGGGACAGGGAATGCCTACGAGCAGTACTTC.

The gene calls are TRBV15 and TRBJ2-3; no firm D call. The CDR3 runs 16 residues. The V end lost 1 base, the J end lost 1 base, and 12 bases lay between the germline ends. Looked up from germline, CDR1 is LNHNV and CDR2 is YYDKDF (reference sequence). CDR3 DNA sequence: TGTGCCACCAGCAGAGTTCCCACGATAGGCACAGATACGCAGTATTTT. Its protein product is CATSRVPTIGTDTQYF.

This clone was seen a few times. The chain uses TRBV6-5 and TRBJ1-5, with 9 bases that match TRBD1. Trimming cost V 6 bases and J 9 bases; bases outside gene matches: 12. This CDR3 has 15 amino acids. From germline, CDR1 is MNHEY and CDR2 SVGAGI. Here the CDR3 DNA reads TGTGCCAGCAGCCTAGTGGGGACAGGGAGTGGGCCCCAGCATTTT. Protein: CASSLVGTGSGPQHF.

The CDR3 loop reads CASSLGQGRGEQYV. The CDR3 bases are TGTGCCAGCAGCTTGGGACAGGGTAGGGGCGAGCAGTACGTC. The V and J genes are TRBV5-4 and TRBJ2-7; 7 nucleotides agree with TRBD1. This CDR3 comprises 14 residues. V was clipped by 0 bases and J by 6 bases; unmatched bases: 6. Germline loops: CDR1 SGHNT, CDR2 YYREEE (reference sequence).

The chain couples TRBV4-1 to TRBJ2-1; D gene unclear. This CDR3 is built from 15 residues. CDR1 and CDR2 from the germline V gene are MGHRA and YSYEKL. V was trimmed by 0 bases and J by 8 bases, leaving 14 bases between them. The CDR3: CASSQDRRRFHEQFF. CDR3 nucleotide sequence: TGCGCCAGCAGCCAAGATAGACGGCGGTTTCATGAGCAGTTCTTC.

The CDR3: CASSLLAGLTDTQYF. The CDR3 DNA reads TGTGCCAGTAGTTTACTAGCGGGCCTCACAGATACGCAGTATTTT. V usage is TRBV19 and J usage is TRBJ2-3; 9 nucleotides agree with TRBD2. Germline V gene lookup returns CDR1 LNHDA and CDR2 SQIVND (reference sequence). Trimming removed 5 bases from V and 2 bases from J; junction bases left unmatched: 5. The CDR3 contains 15 residues.

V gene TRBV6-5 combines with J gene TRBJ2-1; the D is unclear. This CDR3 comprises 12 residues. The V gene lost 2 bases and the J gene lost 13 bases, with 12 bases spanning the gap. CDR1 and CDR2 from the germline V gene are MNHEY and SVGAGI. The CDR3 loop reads CASSYGSGRQFF. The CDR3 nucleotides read TGTGCCAGCAGTTACGGGTCAGGCCGACAGTTCTTC.

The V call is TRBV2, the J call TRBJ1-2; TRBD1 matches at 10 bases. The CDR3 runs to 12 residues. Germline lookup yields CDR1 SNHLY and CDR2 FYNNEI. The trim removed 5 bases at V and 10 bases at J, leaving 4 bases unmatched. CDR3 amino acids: CASSLTGGDYTF. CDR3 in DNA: TGTGCCAGCAGTCTGACAGGGGGCGACTACACCTTC.

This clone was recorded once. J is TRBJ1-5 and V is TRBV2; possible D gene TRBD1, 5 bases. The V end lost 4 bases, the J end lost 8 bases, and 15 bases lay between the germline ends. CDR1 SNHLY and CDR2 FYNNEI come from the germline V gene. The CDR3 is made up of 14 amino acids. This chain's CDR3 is CASSADSTLEPQHF. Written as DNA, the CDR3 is TGTGCCAGCAGTGCTGACAGTACATTGGAGCCCCAGCATTTT.

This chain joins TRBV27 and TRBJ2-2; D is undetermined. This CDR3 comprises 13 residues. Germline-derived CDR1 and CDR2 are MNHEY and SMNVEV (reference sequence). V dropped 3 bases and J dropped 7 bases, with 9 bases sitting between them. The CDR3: CASSFYSLGELFF. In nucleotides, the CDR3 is TGTGCCAGCAGTTTTTACAGCCTCGGGGAGCTGTTTTTT.

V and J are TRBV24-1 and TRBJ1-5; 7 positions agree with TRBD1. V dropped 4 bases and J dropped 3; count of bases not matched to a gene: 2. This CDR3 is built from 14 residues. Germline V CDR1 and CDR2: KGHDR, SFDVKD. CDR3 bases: TGTGCCACCAGTGAGGGACAGTTCAATCAGCCCCAGCATTTT. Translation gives CATSEGQFNQPQHF.